The source of this TCR beta chain is a study of blood T cell repertoires in COVID-19 (dated by TCRdb to about 2020). Background on the whole study: Samples covering the acute and convalescent phases of COVID-19 were provided by collaborators in the United States, Italy and Spain. The material from the prospective study consisted of cDNA or gDNA derived from T cells, B-cell-depleted T cells, or PBMCs. The dataset comprised deeply sampled blood TCRbeta repertoires from subjects exposed to, actively infected with, or recovered from COVID-19. The repertoires were released in a freely available public database meant as a resource for research on the immune response to SARS-CoV-2. The samples were drawn from two sources: the first 160 participants of the ongoing ImmuneRACE study, and 1,000 to 1,500 subjects contributed by 6 global collaborators. Nearly every sample came with metadata listing a de-identified subject ID, COVID-19 status, age in years and sex. Where available, HLA class I and class II types were taken from metadata supplied by the sample provider and were not determined by assay-based typing.

Each collaborating institution followed its own protocols to collect whole blood in K2EDTA tubes. For TCRbeta analysis, collaborators shipped samples in one of three forms: frozen whole blood, isolated PBMCs, or DNA extracted from either of those sample types. Sequences LNHDA (CDR1) and SQIVND (CDR2) are obtained from the germline V gene (reference sequence). Trimming takes 3 bases from V and 8 bases from J, and the germline ends sit 16 bases apart. The CDR3 covers 15 residues, taking in both the cysteine and the phenylalanine. Only the CDR3 DNA stays, 45 bases, in frame from base 1. Comment on this clone: No antigen is known for it. Base qualities are not provided; no much larger clone lies one nucleotide away.

General conclusions and limits of the study: The quantity of clinical and demographic metadata differed by source and by participant and was supplied without curation.

TCRbeta CDR3 regions were amplified from genomic DNA by means of the immunoSEQ Assay, a bias-controlled multiplex PCR. Concerning the study's data processing: Within the assay, amplification of reference gene primers was used to estimate how many nucleated cells each sample contained. To quantify the absolute abundance of each unique TCRbeta CDR3 rearrangement, sequence reads were collapsed and filtered. For each sample, productive Simpson clonality was calculated as the square root of Simpson's diversity index across productive rearrangements. TCRdb stores this immuneACCESS table with in-frame sequences only. Part of the clones is absent; in the studies checked, under half of the shortfall reflects unresolved V genes, and no reason is known for the rest. The V and J calls and clone size come from that table; D and trimming were worked out from the DNA. This sample gives around 160,000 clones in total; approximately 91% of them show up just once. The ten largest clones capture less than 2.5% of the sample.

The sample consisted of peripheral blood. The origin of this receptor is a man aged 18 to 30 with acute or convalescent COVID-19. The receptor chain draws on TRBV19 and TRBJ2-2; the D gene identity is not certain. The nucleotide sequence is TGTGCCAGTAGTATGGAAGACCCATCCAGGGGGGAGCTGTTTTTT. This is translated as CASSMEDPSRGELFF.